Sequencing of this T cell receptor (beta chain) was carried out in a study of identical twins. This clonotype was found many times. Its antigen is undetermined. Study-wide findings and caveats: Abundant beta clonotypes from cord blood bore fewer insertions; memory repertoires lacked this pattern. Out-of-frame sharing of TCR alpha in monozygotic twins was underestimated by models. Out-of-frame beta sequences exhibited a weaker degree of excess twin sharing. Compared with unrelated sharing, twin-shared out-of-frame alpha sequences had more low-probability sequences.

TCRdb fed the 5' RACE reads into MiXCR, producing one record per CDR3 protein. The sample contains about 700,000 distinct CDR3 sequences, 8.6% of which appear only once. CDR1 and CDR2 (germline): LGHDT, YNNKEL (reference sequence). The CDR3 has 14 residues. Trimming took off 4 bases at V and 7 bases at J, with 14 bases between the two ends. These sequences were also reported in another study, on yellow fever vaccine responses in identical twins.

The chain joins TRBV3-1 to TRBJ2-1; D gene uncertain. Sequencing was carried out using PBMCs. This TCR was sampled from a young woman in good health. The CDR3 bases are TGTGCCAGCAGCCTAGGCGGTGCTGAGAATGAGCAGTTCTTC. Amino acid sequence: CASSLGGAENEQFF.